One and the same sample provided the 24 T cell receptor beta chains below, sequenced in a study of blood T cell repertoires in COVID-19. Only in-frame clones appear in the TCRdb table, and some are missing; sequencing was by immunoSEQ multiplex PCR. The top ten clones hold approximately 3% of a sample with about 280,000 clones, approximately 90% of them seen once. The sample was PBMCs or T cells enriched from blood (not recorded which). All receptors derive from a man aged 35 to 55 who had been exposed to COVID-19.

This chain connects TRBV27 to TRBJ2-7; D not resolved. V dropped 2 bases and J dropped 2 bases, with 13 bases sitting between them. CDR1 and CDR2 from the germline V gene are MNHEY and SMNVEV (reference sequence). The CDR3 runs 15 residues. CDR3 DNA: TGTGCCAGCAGTTTAGGGTCGAACCTAGCCTACGAGCAGTACTTC. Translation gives CASSLGSNLAYEQYF.

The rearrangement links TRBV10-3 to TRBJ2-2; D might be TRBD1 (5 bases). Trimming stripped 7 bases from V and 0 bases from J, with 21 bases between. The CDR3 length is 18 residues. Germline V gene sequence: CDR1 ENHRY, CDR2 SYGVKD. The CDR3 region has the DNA TGTGCCATCACATCGGCATCAGGAGACAGACCGAACACCGGGGAGCTGTTTTTT. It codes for CAITSASGDRPNTGELFF.

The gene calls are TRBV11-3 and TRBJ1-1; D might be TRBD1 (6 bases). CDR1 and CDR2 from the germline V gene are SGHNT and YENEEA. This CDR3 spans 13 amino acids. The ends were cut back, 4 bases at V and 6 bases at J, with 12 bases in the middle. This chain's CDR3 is CASSSLTGAEAFF. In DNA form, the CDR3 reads TGTGCCAGCAGCTCCTTGACAGGCGCTGAAGCTTTCTTT. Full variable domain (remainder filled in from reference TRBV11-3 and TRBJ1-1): EAGVVQSPRYKIIEKKQPVAFWCNPISGHNTLYWYLQNLGQGPELLIRYENEEAVDDSQLPKDRFSAERLKGVDSTLKIQPAELGDSAVYLCASSSLTGAEAFFGQGTRLTVV.

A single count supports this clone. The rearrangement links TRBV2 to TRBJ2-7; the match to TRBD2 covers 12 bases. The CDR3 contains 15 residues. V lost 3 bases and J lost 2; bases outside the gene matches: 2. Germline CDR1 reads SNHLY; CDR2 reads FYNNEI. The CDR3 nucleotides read TGTGCCAGCAGTGAGACTAGCGGGAGTCCCTACGAGCAGTACTTC. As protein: CASSETSGSPYEQYF.

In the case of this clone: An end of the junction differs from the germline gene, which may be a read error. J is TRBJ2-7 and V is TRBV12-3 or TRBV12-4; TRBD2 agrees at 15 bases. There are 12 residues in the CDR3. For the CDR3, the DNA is TGTGCCAGCAGTCCCGGGACTAGCGGGAGGTGGTTC. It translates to CASSPGTSGRWF.

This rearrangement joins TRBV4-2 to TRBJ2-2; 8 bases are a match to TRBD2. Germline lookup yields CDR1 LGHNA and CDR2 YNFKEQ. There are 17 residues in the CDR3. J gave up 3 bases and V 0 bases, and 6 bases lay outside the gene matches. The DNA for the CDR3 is TGTGCCAGCAGCCAAGATCCACGGGAGGGCGACACCGGGGAGCTGTTTTTT. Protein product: CASSQDPREGDTGELFF.

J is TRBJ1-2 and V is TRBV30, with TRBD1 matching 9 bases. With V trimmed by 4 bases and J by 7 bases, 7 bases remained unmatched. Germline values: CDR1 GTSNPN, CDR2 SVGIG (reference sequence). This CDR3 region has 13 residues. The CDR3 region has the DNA TGTGCCTGGATTCTAACAGGGGGCCTTGGCTACACCTTC. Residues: CAWILTGGLGYTF.

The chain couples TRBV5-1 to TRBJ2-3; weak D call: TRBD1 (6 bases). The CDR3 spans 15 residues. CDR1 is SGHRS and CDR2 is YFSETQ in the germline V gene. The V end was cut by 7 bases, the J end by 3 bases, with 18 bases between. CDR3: CASSGQPVLTDTQYF. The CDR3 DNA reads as TGCGCCAGCTCTGGACAGCCCGTTCTAACAGATACGCAGTATTTT.

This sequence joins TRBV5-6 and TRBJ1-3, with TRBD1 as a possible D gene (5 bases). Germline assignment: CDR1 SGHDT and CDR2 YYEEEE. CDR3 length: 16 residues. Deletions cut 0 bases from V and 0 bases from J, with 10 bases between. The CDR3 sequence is CASSLVTGHSGNTIYF. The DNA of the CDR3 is TGTGCCAGCAGCTTGGTAACAGGCCACTCTGGAAACACCATATATTTT.

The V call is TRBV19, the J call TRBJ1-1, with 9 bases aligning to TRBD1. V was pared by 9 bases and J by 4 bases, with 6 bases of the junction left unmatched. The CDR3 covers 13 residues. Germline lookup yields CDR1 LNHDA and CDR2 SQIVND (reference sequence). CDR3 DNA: TGTGCCAGCCGTACAGGGGGCGGCACTGAAGCTTTCTTT. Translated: CASRTGGGTEAFF.

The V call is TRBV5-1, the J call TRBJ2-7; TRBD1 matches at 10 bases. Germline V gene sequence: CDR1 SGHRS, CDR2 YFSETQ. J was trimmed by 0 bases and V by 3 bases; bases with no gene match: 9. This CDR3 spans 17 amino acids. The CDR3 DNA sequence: TGCGCCAGCAGCTCGACTCCGGGACAGGGGCCCTCCTACGAGCAGTACTTC. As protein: CASSSTPGQGPSYEQYF.

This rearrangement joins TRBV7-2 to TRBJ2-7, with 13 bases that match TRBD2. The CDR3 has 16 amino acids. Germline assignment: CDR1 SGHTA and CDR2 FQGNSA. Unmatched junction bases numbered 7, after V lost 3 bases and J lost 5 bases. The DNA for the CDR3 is TGTGCCAGCAGCTTCTATACTAGCGGGAGGGCTGACGAGCAGTACTTC. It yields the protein CASSFYTSGRADEQYF.

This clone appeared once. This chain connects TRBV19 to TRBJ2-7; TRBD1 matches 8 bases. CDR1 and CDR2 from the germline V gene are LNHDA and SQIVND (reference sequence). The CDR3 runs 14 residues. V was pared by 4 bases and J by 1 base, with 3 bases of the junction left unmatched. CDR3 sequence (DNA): TGTGCCAGTAGTAGGGGGACAGGTTCCTACGAGCAGTACTTC. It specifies CASSRGTGSYEQYF.

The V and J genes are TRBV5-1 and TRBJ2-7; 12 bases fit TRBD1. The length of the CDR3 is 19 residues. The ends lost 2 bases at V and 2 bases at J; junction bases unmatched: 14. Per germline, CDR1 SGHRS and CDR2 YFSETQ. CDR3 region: CASSLSYGTGGPRAYEQYF. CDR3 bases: TGCGCCAGCAGCTTATCGTACGGGACAGGGGGCCCCAGAGCCTACGAGCAGTACTTC.

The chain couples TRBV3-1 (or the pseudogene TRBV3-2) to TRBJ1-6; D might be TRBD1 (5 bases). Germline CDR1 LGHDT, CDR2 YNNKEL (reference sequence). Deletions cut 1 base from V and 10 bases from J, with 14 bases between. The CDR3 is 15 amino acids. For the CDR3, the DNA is TGTGCCAGCAGCCAAGGGGCCAGGGTCAACTCACCCCTCCACTTT. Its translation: CASSQGARVNSPLHF.

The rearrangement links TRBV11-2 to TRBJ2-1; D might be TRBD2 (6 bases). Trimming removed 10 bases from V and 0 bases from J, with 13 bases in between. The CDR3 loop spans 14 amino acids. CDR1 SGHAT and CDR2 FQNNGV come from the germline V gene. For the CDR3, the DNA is TGTGCCACCGCCGGGAGCTCCTCCTACAATGAGCAGTTCTTC. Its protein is CATAGSSSYNEQFF.

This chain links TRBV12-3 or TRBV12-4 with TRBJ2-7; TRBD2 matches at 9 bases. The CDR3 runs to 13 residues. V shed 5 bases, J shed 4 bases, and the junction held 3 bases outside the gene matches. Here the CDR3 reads CASSPGLAYEQYF. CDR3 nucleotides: TGTGCCAGCAGTCCGGGACTAGCATACGAGCAGTACTTC.

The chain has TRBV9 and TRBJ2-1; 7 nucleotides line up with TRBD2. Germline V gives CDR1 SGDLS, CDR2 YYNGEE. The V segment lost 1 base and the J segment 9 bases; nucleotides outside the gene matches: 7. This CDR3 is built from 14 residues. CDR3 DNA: TGTGCCAGCAGCGTACTAGCGGAGGGAAGTGAGCAGTTCTTC. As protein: CASSVLAEGSEQFF. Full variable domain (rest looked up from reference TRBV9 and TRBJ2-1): DSGVTQTPKHLITATGQRVTLRCSPRSGDLSVYWYQQSLDQGLQFLIQYYNGEERAKGNILERFSAQQFPDLHSELNLSSLELGDSALYFCASSVLAEGSEQFFGPGTRLTVL.

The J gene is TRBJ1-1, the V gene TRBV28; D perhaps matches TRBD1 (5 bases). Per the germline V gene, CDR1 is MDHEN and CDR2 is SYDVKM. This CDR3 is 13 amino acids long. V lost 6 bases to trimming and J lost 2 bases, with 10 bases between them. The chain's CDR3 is CASRPGVNTEAFF. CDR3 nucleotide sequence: TGTGCCAGCAGGCCGGGGGTTAACACTGAAGCTTTCTTT.

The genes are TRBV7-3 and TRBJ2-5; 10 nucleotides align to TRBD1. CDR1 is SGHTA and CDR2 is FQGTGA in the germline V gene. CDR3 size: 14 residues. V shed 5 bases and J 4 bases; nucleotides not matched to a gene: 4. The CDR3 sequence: CASSVTGGGETQYF. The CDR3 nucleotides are TGTGCCAGCAGCGTGACAGGGGGCGGAGAGACCCAGTACTTC.

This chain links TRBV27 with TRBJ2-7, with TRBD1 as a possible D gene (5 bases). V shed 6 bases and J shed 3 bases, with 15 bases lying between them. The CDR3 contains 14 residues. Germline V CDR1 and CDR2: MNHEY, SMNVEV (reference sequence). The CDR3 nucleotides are TGTGCCAGCAGCGTAGAAGGACAACTCTACGAGCAGTACTTC. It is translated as CASSVEGQLYEQYF.

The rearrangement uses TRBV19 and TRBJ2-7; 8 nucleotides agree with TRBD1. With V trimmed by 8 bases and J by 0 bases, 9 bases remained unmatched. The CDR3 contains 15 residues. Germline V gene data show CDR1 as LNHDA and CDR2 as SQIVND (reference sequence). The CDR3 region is CASGQAGGLSYEQYF. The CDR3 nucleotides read TGTGCCAGTGGCCAGGCAGGGGGCCTCTCCTACGAGCAGTACTTC.

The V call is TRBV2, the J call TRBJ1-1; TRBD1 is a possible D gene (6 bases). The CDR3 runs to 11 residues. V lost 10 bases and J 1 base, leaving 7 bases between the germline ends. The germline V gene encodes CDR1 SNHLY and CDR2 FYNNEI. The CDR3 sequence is CATGQNTEAFF. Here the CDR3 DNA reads TGTGCCACGGGACAGAACACTGAAGCTTTCTTT.

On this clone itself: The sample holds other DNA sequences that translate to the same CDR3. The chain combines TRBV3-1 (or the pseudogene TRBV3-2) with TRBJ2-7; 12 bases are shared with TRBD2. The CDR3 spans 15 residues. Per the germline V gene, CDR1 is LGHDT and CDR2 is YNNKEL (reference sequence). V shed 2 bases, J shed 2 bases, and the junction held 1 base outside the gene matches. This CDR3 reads CASSQLAGGPYEQYF. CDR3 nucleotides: TGTGCCAGCAGCCAACTAGCGGGAGGGCCCTACGAGCAGTACTTC.